These 29 T cell receptor beta chains originate from one sample sequenced in a study of radiotherapy plus CTLA-4 blockade in lung cancer. Only in-frame clones appear in the TCRdb table, and some are missing; sequencing was by immunoSEQ multiplex PCR. Of about 70,000 clones in the sample, around 80% were seen once. The sample in question was peripheral blood, obtained from a patient treated with radiotherapy plus ipilimumab. The receptors originated from a human donor with non-small cell lung cancer who had a complete response to radiotherapy plus ipilimumab.

V and J are TRBV6-1 and TRBJ1-1; 11 bases align to TRBD1. Per germline, CDR1 MNHNS and CDR2 SASEGT. The V and J ends lost 7 bases and 6 bases, in that order; junction bases with no gene match: 10. The CDR3 is made up of 15 amino acids. The CDR3 DNA sequence: TGTGCCAGCACCCCTAGCCGGGACAGGGGGTCTGAAGCTTTCTTT. Its protein is CASTPSRDRGSEAFF.

The chain is built from TRBV5-1 and TRBJ1-4; TRBD1 is a possible D gene (5 bases). The V gene lost 0 bases and the J gene lost 7 bases, with 13 bases spanning the gap. In germline, CDR1 is SGHRS, CDR2 YFSETQ. This CDR3 has 15 residues. Here the CDR3 reads CASSLAPGIGEKLFF. The CDR3 DNA sequence: TGCGCCAGCAGCTTGGCCCCAGGGATAGGTGAAAAACTGTTTTTT.

J is TRBJ2-5 and V is TRBV10-3, with TRBD2 as a possible D gene (6 bases). With 0 bases removed from V and 4 bases from J, the gap between germline ends came to 12 bases. CDR3 size: 15 residues. The germline V gene has CDR1 ENHRY and CDR2 SYGVKD. This chain's CDR3 is CAISESGGRGETQYF. The CDR3 DNA is TGTGCCATCAGTGAGTCGGGGGGAAGAGGAGAGACCCAGTACTTC.

This chain's CDR3 is CASSPRLAGIRFEEQYV. The CDR3 DNA follows: TGTGCCAGCAGTCCTCGACTAGCGGGGATCCGTTTTGAAGAGCAGTACGTC. V and J are TRBV27 and TRBJ2-7; 11 bases are shared with TRBD2. V shed 5 bases and J 7 bases; nucleotides not matched to a gene: 16. CDR3 length equals 17 residues. Germline CDR1 MNHEY, CDR2 SMNVEV (reference sequence).

The CDR3 loop is CASSLQTSSYNEQFF. Here the CDR3 DNA reads TGTGCCAGCAGTCTACAGACGAGCTCCTACAATGAGCAGTTCTTC. V usage is TRBV7-2 and J usage is TRBJ2-1; D is ambiguous. The CDR3 consists of 15 residues. Germline V gene data show CDR1 as SGHTA and CDR2 as FQGNSA. The V end was cut by 6 bases, the J end by 0 bases, with 12 bases between.

This CDR3 is CASSTSYQETQYF. CDR3 bases: TGTGCCAGCAGCACCTCGTACCAAGAGACCCAGTACTTC. The J gene is TRBJ2-5, the V gene TRBV14; D is undetermined. CDR1 and CDR2 (germline): SGHDN, FVKESK. V lost 5 bases to trimming and J lost 0 bases, with 7 bases between them. CDR3 length: 13 amino acids.

This clone appeared a few times. This sequence joins TRBV21-1 and TRBJ2-5. TRBV21-1 is listed as a pseudogene. The CDR3 runs 15 residues. The CDR3 is CASAQRGPPGETQYF. CDR3 DNA sequence: TGTGCCAGCGCCCAAAGGGGACCGCCGGGAGAGACCCAGTACTTC.

This clone has only one observation. The chain carries TRBV4-1 and TRBJ1-4, with 7 nucleotides matching TRBD1. V lost 4 bases, J lost 5 bases, and 13 bases stayed unmatched. The CDR3 contains 17 residues. Germline CDR1 is MGHRA and CDR2 is YSYEKL. The CDR3 DNA follows: TGCGCCAGCAGCCGGTGGATCATGGGACAGCTGAATGAAAAACTGTTTTTT. Its protein is CASSRWIMGQLNEKLFF.

The chain uses TRBV7-8 and TRBJ2-3; TRBD2 aligns across 11 bases. The junction had 11 bases not matched to a gene; V was cut back by 1 base and J by 14 bases. In germline, CDR1 is SGHVS, CDR2 FQNEAQ. This CDR3 has 15 residues. CDR3 amino acids: CASSLDAGVAGGRYF. The CDR3 nucleotides read TGTGCCAGCAGCTTAGATGCGGGGGTAGCGGGAGGGAGGTATTTT. The whole variable domain, filled in from reference TRBV7-8 and TRBJ2-3, reads GAGVSQSPRYKVAKRGQDVALRCDPISGHVSLFWYQQALGQGPEFLTYFQNEAQLDKSGLPSDRFFAERPEGSVSTLKIQRTQQEDSAVYLCASSLDAGVAGGRYFGPGTRLTVL.

The chain combines TRBV5-1 with TRBJ2-1; D possibly matches TRBD1 or TRBD2 (5 bases each). The CDR3 consists of 15 residues. Germline CDR1 reads SGHRS; CDR2 reads YFSETQ. V gave up 0 bases and J gave up 7 bases, with 14 bases separating them. CDR3 in amino acids: CASSLASTWGNEQFF. The CDR3, as DNA: TGCGCCAGCAGCTTGGCGAGTACCTGGGGGAATGAGCAGTTCTTC.

This chain uses TRBV28 with TRBJ2-6, with D tentatively TRBD1 (5 bases). Germline values: CDR1 MDHEN, CDR2 SYDVKM. The CDR3 runs to 15 residues. The germline V and J ends were trimmed by 2 bases and 2 bases, with 7 bases remaining between them. The CDR3 sequence: CASSLQGAGANVLTF. As DNA, the CDR3 is TGTGCCAGCAGTTTACAGGGCGCTGGGGCCAACGTCCTGACTTTC.

This clone was seen more than once but under ten times. The chain joins TRBV5-3 to TRBJ2-5; 9 positions agree with TRBD2. TRBV5-3 is noted as an ORF with a role that remains uncertain. V lost 4 bases to trimming and J lost 5 bases; unmatched junction nucleotides: 15. CDR3 length equals 17 residues. CDR3 sequence reads: CARSPRQRGAGRETQYF. The CDR3 nucleotides are TGTGCCAGAAGCCCCCGGCAGCGGGGGGCGGGAAGGGAGACCCAGTACTTC.

The gene calls are TRBV4-3 and TRBJ1-1, with a possible D match to TRBD1 (5 bases). V lost 5 bases and J lost 1, with 8 bases in between. The CDR3 sequence is 13 residues long. Germline CDR1 reads LGHNA; CDR2 reads YSLEER. The CDR3 nucleotides are TGCGCCAGCAGCGCAACAGGGAACACTGAAGCTTTCTTT. Protein: CASSATGNTEAFF.

The chain links TRBV5-1 to TRBJ1-4, with D unresolved. The V and J ends lost 7 bases and 0 bases respectively, with 13 bases between them. This CDR3 spans 15 amino acids. CDR1 is SGHRS, CDR2 YFSETQ, per germline. CDR3 DNA: TGCGCCAGCTCGGTGGGCAGCTCAACTAATGAAAAACTGTTTTTT. This codes for CASSVGSSTNEKLFF.

The chain is built from TRBV19 and TRBJ2-6; TRBD1 matches at 8 bases. Germline CDR1 and CDR2: LNHDA and SQIVND (reference sequence). V shed 0 bases and J 4 bases; nucleotides not matched to a gene: 14. This CDR3 has 20 residues. CDR3 loop: CASSIDRPGQASSGANVLTF. In nucleotides, the CDR3 is TGTGCCAGTAGTATAGATCGTCCGGGACAGGCCAGTTCCGGGGCCAACGTCCTGACTTTC.

The chain carries TRBV11-2 and TRBJ1-1; D remains ambiguous. V was pared by 0 bases and J by 9 bases, with 8 bases between. The CDR3 length is 12 residues. Germline assignment: CDR1 SGHAT and CDR2 FQNNGV. The CDR3 nucleotides are TGTGCCAGCAGCTTAGACCCTGTCAAAGCTTTCTTT. This codes for CASSLDPVKAFF.

V and J are TRBV6-1 and TRBJ1-5, with D possibly matching TRBD1 (5 bases). From germline, CDR1 is MNHNS and CDR2 SASEGT. The V gene lost 7 bases and the J gene lost 4 bases, with 14 bases spanning the gap. There are 14 residues in the CDR3. CDR3 sequence (DNA): TGTGCCAGCACGTTGGGGCCCTGGAATCAGCCCCAGCATTTT. The encoded protein is CASTLGPWNQPQHF.

The rearrangement uses TRBV6-5 and TRBJ1-5; no clear D gene. This CDR3 has 14 amino acids. V was cut by 0 bases and J by 7 bases, with 10 bases left in between. CDR1 and CDR2 from the germline V gene are MNHEY and SVGAGI. CDR3 sequence: CASSYSILEQPQHF. The CDR3, as DNA: TGTGCCAGCAGTTACTCCATCCTGGAGCAGCCCCAGCATTTT.

The chain links TRBV19 to TRBJ2-7; TRBD1 matches at 9 bases. CDR1 and CDR2 from the germline V gene are LNHDA and SQIVND (reference sequence). The CDR3 is made up of 15 amino acids. With 6 bases clipped from V and 0 bases from J, the junction kept 6 bases outside the gene matches. This CDR3 is CASRTDRGASYEQYF. The CDR3 DNA follows: TGTGCCAGTAGAACCGACAGGGGGGCCTCCTACGAGCAGTACTTC. Looking up the rest from reference TRBV19 and TRBJ2-7 gives the full variable domain: DGGITQSPKYLFRKEGQNVTLSCEQNLNHDAMYWYRQDPGQGLRLIYYSQIVNDFQKGDIAEGYSVSREKKESFPLTVTSAQKNPTAFYLCASRTDRGASYEQYFGPGTRLTVT.

This chain links TRBV25-1 with TRBJ1-3; D not certain. The CDR3 covers 13 residues. Trimming shortened V by 7 bases and J by 7 bases, and 14 bases separated the two germline ends. Germline CDR1 reads MGHDK; CDR2 reads SYGVNS. The CDR3 DNA sequence: TGTGCCAGCACCGGGCCGGACGGTAACACCATATATTTT. Its translation: CASTGPDGNTIYF.

The rearrangement joins TRBV4-1 to TRBJ1-5; a possible D gene is TRBD1 (6 bases). CDR3 length equals 17 residues. V was shortened by 1 base and J by 3 bases, with 16 bases between the two germline ends. Per germline, CDR1 MGHRA and CDR2 YSYEKL. CDR3 residues: CASSQAQVQGDNQPQHF. The CDR3 DNA is TGCGCCAGCAGCCAAGCCCAAGTACAGGGTGACAATCAGCCCCAGCATTTT.

The V gene is TRBV4-3, the J gene TRBJ2-3, with a possible D match to TRBD2 (5 bases). The germline gives CDR1 LGHNA, CDR2 YSLEER. The CDR3 length is 16 residues. Trimming left V 0 bases short and J 3 bases short, with 13 bases between. This CDR3 is CASSQELRDMTDTQYF. The CDR3 coding sequence is TGCGCCAGCAGCCAAGAATTGAGGGATATGACAGATACGCAGTATTTT.

The chain uses TRBV6-5 and TRBJ2-3; no definite D call. The V gene's germline CDR1 is MNHEY and CDR2 SVGAGI. The ends were cut back, 0 bases at V and 3 bases at J, with 7 bases in the middle. The CDR3 is 14 residues long. CDR3 amino acids: CASSYSRPTDTQYF. As DNA, the CDR3 is TGTGCCAGCAGTTACTCGAGACCAACAGATACGCAGTATTTT.

This chain connects TRBV2 to TRBJ1-5; D unclear. V lost 8 bases and J lost 5, with 7 bases in between. Germline loops: CDR1 SNHLY, CDR2 FYNNEI. The CDR3 extends over 11 amino acids. This CDR3 reads CASGRDQPQHF. The DNA of the CDR3 is TGTGCCAGCGGCAGAGATCAGCCCCAGCATTTT.

The chain has TRBV19 and TRBJ1-1; the D gene is possibly TRBD1 (5 bases). Per germline, CDR1 LNHDA and CDR2 SQIVND (reference sequence). This CDR3 is built from 14 residues. With 6 bases removed from V and 4 bases from J, the gap between germline ends came to 15 bases. The CDR3 nucleotides read TGTGCCAGTAGGGAAGCGGGGGTAGTCACTGAAGCTTTCTTT. Encoded protein: CASREAGVVTEAFF.

This clone has only a few counts. The V call is TRBV6-6, the J call TRBJ1-2, with 8 bases lining up with TRBD1. This CDR3 has 13 amino acids. Germline V lookup: CDR1 MNHNY, CDR2 SVGAGI (reference sequence). Losses at the gene ends were 5 bases for V and 6 bases for J; bases not matched to a gene: 5. The CDR3 protein is CASSDAGQDGYTF. In DNA form, the CDR3 reads TGTGCCAGCAGTGATGCGGGACAGGATGGCTACACCTTC.

The chain joins TRBV7-9 to TRBJ1-1; D remains ambiguous. Germline assignment: CDR1 SEHNR and CDR2 FQNEAQ (reference sequence). Between the trimmed V and J ends, which lost 3 bases and 1 base, there was a span of 6 bases. The CDR3 is made up of 13 amino acids. The CDR3 reads CASSFAGNTEAFF. Here the CDR3 DNA reads TGTGCCAGCAGCTTCGCGGGGAACACTGAAGCTTTCTTT.

The chain is built from TRBV9 and TRBJ1-2; D gene uncertain. The ends were cut back, 4 bases at V and 6 bases at J, with 16 bases in the middle. The germline gives CDR1 SGDLS, CDR2 YYNGEE. The CDR3 is 14 residues long. CDR3 sequence (DNA): TGTGCCAGCAGCCGCGGTATACTAGTCGATGGCTACACCTTC. It yields the protein CASSRGILVDGYTF.

This clone was picked up a small number of times. This chain joins TRBV14 and TRBJ1-1, with a tentative D call TRBD1 (5 bases). In germline, CDR1 is SGHDN, CDR2 FVKESK. Trimming took 7 bases from V and 6 from J, leaving 21 bases between them. The CDR3 is 15 residues long. The chain's CDR3 is CASKPSLGTGSEAFF. The CDR3 DNA reads TGTGCCAGCAAGCCAAGCCTTGGGACTGGGTCTGAAGCTTTCTTT. Full variable domain (missing parts from reference TRBV14 and TRBJ1-1): EAGVTQFPSHSVIEKGQTVTLRCDPISGHDNLYWYRRVMGKEIKFLLHFVKESKQDESGMPNNRFLAERTGGTYSTLKVQPAELEDSGVYFCASKPSLGTGSEAFFGQGTRLTVV.